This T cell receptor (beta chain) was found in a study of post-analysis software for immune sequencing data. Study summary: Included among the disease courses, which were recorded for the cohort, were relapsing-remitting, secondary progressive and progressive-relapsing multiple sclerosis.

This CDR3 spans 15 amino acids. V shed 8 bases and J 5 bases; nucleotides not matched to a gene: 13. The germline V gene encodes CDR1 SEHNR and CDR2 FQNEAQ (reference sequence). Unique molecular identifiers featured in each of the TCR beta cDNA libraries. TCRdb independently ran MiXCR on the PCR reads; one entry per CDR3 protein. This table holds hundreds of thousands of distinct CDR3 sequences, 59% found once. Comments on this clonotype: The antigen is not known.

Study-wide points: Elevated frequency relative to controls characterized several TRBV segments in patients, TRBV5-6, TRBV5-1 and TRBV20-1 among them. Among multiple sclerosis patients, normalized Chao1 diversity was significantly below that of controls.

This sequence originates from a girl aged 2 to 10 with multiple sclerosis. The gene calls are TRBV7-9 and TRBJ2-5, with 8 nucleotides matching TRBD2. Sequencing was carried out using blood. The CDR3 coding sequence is TGTGCCAGCCAACCACTAGCGGCCGGACCGGAGACCCAGTACTTC. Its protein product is CASQPLAAGPETQYF.